These T cell receptor beta chains were read from a single sample in a study of graft-versus-host responses after intestinal transplantation. Produced via immunoSEQ multiplex PCR; TCRdb's table is partial and in-frame only. The sample carries some 76,000 clones, around 87% recorded once. For these TCRs, the target antigens are not known. The source was unstimulated CD8+ T cells sorted from spleen or lymph node cells, collected before transplant. The receptor source for this set is a human donor who was the organ donor for an intestinal transplant. The CDR3 runs from the conserved cysteine through the conserved F or W.

j_call cdr3_length v_call cdr3_aa
TRBJ1-2 13 TRBV29-1 CSVDYRSLHGYTF
TRBJ2-7 14 TRBV5-8 CASSLRQGLSEQYF
TRBJ2-7 15 TRBV5-6 CASSENRDVTYEQYF
TRBJ1-1 15 TRBV11-2 CASSLDSGLNTEAFF
TRBJ1-2 15 TRBV7-9 CASSPIQDRNYGYTF
TRBJ1-4 14 TRBV5-5 CASSLDGGGEKLFF
TRBJ1-1 17 TRBV4-1 CASRLITGDSMNTEAFF
TRBJ2-5 15 TRBV7-8 CASSYLTSNVETQYF
TRBJ1-3 15 TRBV9 CASSVGQGAGNTIYF
TRBJ1-6 13 TRBV4-1 CASSQDGFSPLHF
TRBJ1-1 12 TRBV6-5 CASSPREREAFF
TRBJ1-2 15 TRBV9 CASSPWTGAYSGYTF
TRBJ2-3 19 TRBV9 CASSVARGTSGGPTDTQYF
TRBJ1-2 12 TRBV6-6 CAIRDKDYGYTF
TRBJ1-1 11 TRBV2 CASMNSQGTFF
TRBJ1-2 17 TRBV23-1 CASSHAVSFRGNYGYTF
TRBJ1-1 13 TRBV4-1 CASSQIGTGEAFF
TRBJ2-5 14 TRBV7-6 CASSFSPSGETQYF
TRBJ1-1 16 TRBV4-2 CASSQDLGGLNTEAFF
TRBJ2-2 15 TRBV6-5 CASKTGFGDTGELFF
TRBJ2-7 14 TRBV9 CASSHGTALYEQYF
TRBJ2-2 16 TRBV7-3 CASSFGTSLNTGELFF
TRBJ1-6 19 TRBV6-1 CASSEAGWAHLVSNSPLHF
TRBJ1-4 13 TRBV27 CASSTTAGEKLFF
TRBJ1-2 12 TRBV25-1 CASSDSNYGYTF
TRBJ2-5 14 TRBV10-3 CAISPGTMHETQYF
TRBJ2-3 13 TRBV6-1 CASSEASKDTQYF
TRBJ1-6 18 TRBV18 CASSPLQDRSSYNSPLHF
TRBJ1-6 15 TRBV6-4 CASSESRDGNSPLHF
TRBJ1-2 16 TRBV19 CASSMDPGTGGYGYTF
TRBJ2-3 15 TRBV5-5 CASSFSGTSYDTQYF
TRBJ1-2 16 TRBV4-1 CASSQARTGVYYGYTF